This T cell receptor (beta chain) was identified in a study of T-cell reconstitution after alpha-beta-depleted transplantation in children. As it was prepared, the TCRbeta library received unique molecular identifiers. MiXCR, applied by TCRdb to the PCR reads, yields one record per CDR3 protein. Of around 700,000 distinct CDR3 sequences listed, approximately 14% are singletons. The table lists this clonotype with many counts. The CDR3 is 15 residues long. Deletions cut 1 base from V and 2 bases from J, with 11 bases between. Germline V CDR1 and CDR2: MDHEN, SYDVKM. The J gene is TRBJ1-2, the V gene TRBV28; no reliable D call. The sequence was obtained from a girl aged 2 to 10 with congenital amegakaryocytic thrombocytopenia, due to receive a stem cell transplant. This material consisted of PBMCs, taken before TCRalphabeta/CD19-depleted stem cell transplant. The CDR3 coding sequence is TGTGCCAGCAGTTTATTGGGCAGTACCAACTATGGCTACACCTTC. Translation: CASSLLGSTNYGYTF.